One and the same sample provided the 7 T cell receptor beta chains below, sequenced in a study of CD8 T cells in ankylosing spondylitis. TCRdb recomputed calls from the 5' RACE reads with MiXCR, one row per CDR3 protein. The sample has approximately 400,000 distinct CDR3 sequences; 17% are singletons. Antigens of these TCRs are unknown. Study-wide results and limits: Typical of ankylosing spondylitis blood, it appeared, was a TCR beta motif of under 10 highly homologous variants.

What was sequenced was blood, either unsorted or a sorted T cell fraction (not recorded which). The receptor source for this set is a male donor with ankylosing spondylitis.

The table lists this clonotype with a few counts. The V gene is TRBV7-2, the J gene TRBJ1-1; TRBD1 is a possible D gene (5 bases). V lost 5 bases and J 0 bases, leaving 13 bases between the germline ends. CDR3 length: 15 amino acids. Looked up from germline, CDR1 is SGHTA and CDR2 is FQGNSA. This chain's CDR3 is CASSHEPRVNTEAFF. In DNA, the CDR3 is TGTGCCAGCAGCCACGAGCCCAGGGTGAACACTGAAGCTTTCTTT. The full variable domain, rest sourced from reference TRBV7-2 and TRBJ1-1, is GAGVSQSPSNKVTEKGKDVELRCDPISGHTALYWYRQSLGQGLEFLIYFQGNSAPDKSGLPSDRFSAERTGGSVSTLTIQRTQQEDSAVYLCASSHEPRVNTEAFFGQGTRLTVV.

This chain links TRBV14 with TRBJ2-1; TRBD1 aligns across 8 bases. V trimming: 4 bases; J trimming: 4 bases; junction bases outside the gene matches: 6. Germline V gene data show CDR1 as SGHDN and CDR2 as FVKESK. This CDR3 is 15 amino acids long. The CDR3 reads CASSRQTGEYNEQFF. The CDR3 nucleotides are TGTGCCAGCAGCCGTCAGACAGGGGAATACAATGAGCAGTTCTTC. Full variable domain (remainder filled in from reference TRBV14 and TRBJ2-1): EAGVTQFPSHSVIEKGQTVTLRCDPISGHDNLYWYRRVMGKEIKFLLHFVKESKQDESGMPNNRFLAERTGGTYSTLKVQPAELEDSGVYFCASSRQTGEYNEQFFGPGTRLTVL.

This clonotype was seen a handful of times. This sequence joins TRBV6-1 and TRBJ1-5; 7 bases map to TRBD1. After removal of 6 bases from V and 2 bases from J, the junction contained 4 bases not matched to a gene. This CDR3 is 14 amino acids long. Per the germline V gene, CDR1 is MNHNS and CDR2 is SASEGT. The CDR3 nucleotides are TGTGCCAGCAGGGCGACAGGGCGCAATCAGCCCCAGCATTTT. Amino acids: CASRATGRNQPQHF.

The CDR3 is CASSQDPRTGRQGNTIYF. CDR3 sequence (DNA): TGCGCCAGCAGCCAAGACCCAAGGACAGGCCGTCAAGGAAACACCATATATTTT. The chain carries TRBV4-1 and TRBJ1-3; 7 nucleotides line up with TRBD1. The J segment lost 4 bases and the V segment lost 0 bases, leaving 12 bases of the junction unmatched. CDR1 and CDR2 (germline): MGHRA, YSYEKL. There are 18 residues in the CDR3.

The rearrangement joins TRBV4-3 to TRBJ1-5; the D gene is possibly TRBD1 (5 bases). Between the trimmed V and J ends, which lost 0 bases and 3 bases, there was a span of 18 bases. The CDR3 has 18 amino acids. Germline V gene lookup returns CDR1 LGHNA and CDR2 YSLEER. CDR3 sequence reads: CASSQESPGSRPNQPQHF. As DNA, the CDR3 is TGCGCCAGCAGCCAAGAGTCACCAGGGAGTCGTCCCAATCAGCCCCAGCATTTT.

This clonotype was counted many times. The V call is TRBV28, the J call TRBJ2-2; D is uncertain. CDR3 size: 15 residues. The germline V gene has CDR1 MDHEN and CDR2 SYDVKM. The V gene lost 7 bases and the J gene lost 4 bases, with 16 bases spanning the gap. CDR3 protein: CASIGLGRTTGELFF. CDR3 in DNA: TGTGCCAGCATCGGGCTAGGGCGGACCACCGGGGAGCTGTTTTTT.

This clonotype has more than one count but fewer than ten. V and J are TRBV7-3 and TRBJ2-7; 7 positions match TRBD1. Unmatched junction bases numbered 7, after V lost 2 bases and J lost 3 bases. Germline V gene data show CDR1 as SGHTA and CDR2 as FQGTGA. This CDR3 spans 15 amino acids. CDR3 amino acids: CASSLSAGTDYEQYF. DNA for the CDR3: TGTGCCAGCAGCTTATCTGCCGGGACAGACTACGAGCAGTACTTC.